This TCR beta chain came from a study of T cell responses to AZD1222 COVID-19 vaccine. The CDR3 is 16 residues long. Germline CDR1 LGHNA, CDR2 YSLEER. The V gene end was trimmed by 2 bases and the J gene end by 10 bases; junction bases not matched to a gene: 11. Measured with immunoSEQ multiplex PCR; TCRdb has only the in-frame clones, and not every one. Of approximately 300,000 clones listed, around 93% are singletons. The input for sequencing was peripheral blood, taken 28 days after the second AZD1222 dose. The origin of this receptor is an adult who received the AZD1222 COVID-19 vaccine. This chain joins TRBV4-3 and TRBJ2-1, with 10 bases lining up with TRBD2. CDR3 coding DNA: TGCGCCAGCAGCCAACCTGAAGCGGGAGGGACGGGGGAGCAGTTCTTC. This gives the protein CASSQPEAGGTGEQFF.